The 31 T cell receptor beta chains below come from one sample, sequenced in a study of shared clonotypes between healthy human individuals. Produced via immunoSEQ multiplex PCR; TCRdb's table is partial and in-frame only. Of about 480,000 clones in the sample, 79% were seen once. Sequencing was done on a sample of PBMCs. The receptor source for this set is a woman in her 40s in good health. Some clones in this sample may be carry-over from other donors' samples.

As regards this clone: Other DNA sequences in this sample translate to the same CDR3. This rearrangement joins TRBV28 to TRBJ1-2; D uncertain. With 3 bases removed from V and 0 bases from J, the gap between germline ends came to 2 bases. Looked up from germline, CDR1 is MDHEN and CDR2 is SYDVKM. The CDR3 spans 12 residues. The CDR3: CASSLANYGYTF. The CDR3 nucleotides are TGTGCCAGCAGTTTGGCTAACTATGGCTACACCTTC.

The chain employs TRBV10-3 and TRBJ1-6; no clear D gene. CDR3 length equals 13 residues. Between the trimmed V and J ends, which lost 3 bases and 5 bases, there was a span of 5 bases. The germline gives CDR1 ENHRY, CDR2 SYGVKD. The CDR3 DNA is TGTGCCATCAGTGACAGAAATAATTCACCCCTCCACTTT. Encoded protein: CAISDRNNSPLHF.

The genes are TRBV9 and TRBJ2-5; TRBD2 aligns across 11 bases. V lost 0 bases to trimming and J lost 8 bases; unmatched junction nucleotides: 3. Germline V gene data show CDR1 as SGDLS and CDR2 as YYNGEE. This CDR3 is 14 amino acids long. CDR3 protein: CASSVGLAGQTQYF. The DNA for the CDR3 is TGTGCCAGCAGCGTAGGACTAGCGGGACAAACCCAGTACTTC.

The chain combines TRBV5-1 with TRBJ2-3, with TRBD2 matching 12 bases. J gave up 1 base and V 4 bases, and 1 base lay outside the gene matches. The CDR3 covers 15 residues. CDR1 and CDR2 from the germline V gene are SGHRS and YFSETQ. The CDR3 reads CASSPSGGGTDTQYF. CDR3 bases: TGCGCCAGCAGCCCTAGCGGGGGGGGCACAGATACGCAGTATTTT.

Many counts were recorded for this clone. The chain couples TRBV2 to TRBJ2-1, with TRBD1 matching over 7 bases. Germline V gives CDR1 SNHLY, CDR2 FYNNEI. The CDR3 consists of 15 residues. After removal of 7 bases from V and 5 bases from J, the junction contained 11 bases not matched to a gene. Here the CDR3 DNA reads TGTGCCAGCAATCCCCAGGGGGTCGCTCACAATGAGCAGTTCTTC. The encoded protein is CASNPQGVAHNEQFF. Variable domain in full (rest from reference TRBV2 and TRBJ2-1): EPEVTQTPSHQVTQMGQEVILRCVPISNHLYFYWYRQILGQKVEFLVSFYNNEISEKSEIFDDQFSVERPDGSNFTLKIRSTKLEDSAMYFCASNPQGVAHNEQFFGPGTRLTVL.

There are a few counts of this clone. The gene calls are TRBV7-2 and TRBJ1-1, with unresolved D. The CDR3 sequence is 13 residues long. Germline V CDR1 and CDR2: SGHTA, FQGNSA. V shed 0 bases and J shed 5 bases, with 7 bases lying between them. The CDR3 DNA follows: TGTGCCAGCAGCTTAGCGGGAACAACTGAAGCTTTCTTT. This sequence encodes CASSLAGTTEAFF.

This chain connects TRBV27 to TRBJ2-7; the D gene is possibly TRBD2 (5 bases). CDR3 length: 14 residues. The V gene's germline CDR1 is MNHEY and CDR2 SMNVEV (reference sequence). V gave up 2 bases and J gave up 3 bases, with 11 bases separating them. CDR3 DNA sequence: TGTGCCAGCAGTTTAGGGAGATCGGGCTACGAGCAGTACTTC. The encoded protein is CASSLGRSGYEQYF.

The chain links TRBV10-2 to TRBJ1-5; unclear D gene. Between the trimmed V and J ends, which lost 5 bases and 0 bases, there was a span of 8 bases. The CDR3 runs to 14 residues. Germline V gene data show CDR1 as WSHSY and CDR2 as SAAADI. This CDR3 reads CASSSTGSNQPQHF. The CDR3 region has the DNA TGCGCCAGCAGTTCTACGGGTAGCAATCAGCCCCAGCATTTT.

V gene TRBV2 combines with J gene TRBJ2-7, with D perhaps TRBD1 (6 bases). CDR1 SNHLY and CDR2 FYNNEI come from the germline V gene. This CDR3 comprises 12 residues. Trimming left V 6 bases short and J 4 bases short, with 10 bases between. CDR3 residues: CASRTDRYEQYF. CDR3 nucleotides: TGTGCCAGCAGGACGGACAGATACGAGCAGTACTTC.

This chain uses TRBV2 with TRBJ1-4; D gene unclear. V lost 8 bases and J lost 7, with 17 bases in between. This CDR3 comprises 14 residues. CDR1 and CDR2 from the germline V gene are SNHLY and FYNNEI. CDR3 DNA sequence: TGTGCCAGCGAGCAAGACGGATTCGGTGAAAAACTGTTTTTT. Translated, it gives CASEQDGFGEKLFF.

This chain connects TRBV5-1 to TRBJ2-2; D is undetermined. Germline V gives CDR1 SGHRS, CDR2 YFSETQ. The V end lost 2 bases, the J end lost 9 bases, and 8 bases lay between the germline ends. The CDR3 extends over 12 amino acids. The CDR3 DNA follows: TGCGCCAGCAGCTTTCCGGCCCGGGAGCTGTTTTTT. Amino acid sequence: CASSFPARELFF.

This clone occurred many times. The J gene is TRBJ2-3, the V gene TRBV2, with D possibly TRBD1 on 6 matching bases. Trimming cost V 1 base and J 2 bases, with 10 bases left between them. Germline V CDR1 and CDR2: SNHLY, FYNNEI. CDR3 length: 15 amino acids. In DNA, the CDR3 is TGTGCCAGCAGTGAAGGGCCAGGGGTCACAGATACGCAGTATTTT. This gives the protein CASSEGPGVTDTQYF.

The chain combines TRBV15 with TRBJ2-3; D remains unclear. The CDR3 is 13 residues long. Germline CDR1 and CDR2: LNHNV and YYDKDF (reference sequence). V was cut by 1 base and J by 4 bases, with 6 bases left in between. This CDR3 is CATSRALADTQYF. CDR3 coding DNA: TGTGCCACCAGCAGAGCCTTAGCAGATACGCAGTATTTT. Complete variable domain (other parts from reference TRBV15 and TRBJ2-3): DAMVIQNPRYQVTQFGKPVTLSCSQTLNHNVMYWYQQKSSQAPKLLFHYYDKDFNNEADTPDNFQSRRPNTSFCFLDIRSPGLGDTAMYLCATSRALADTQYFGPGTRLTVL.

The V call is TRBV21-1, the J call TRBJ2-3; TRBD2, the D gene given by the table, was not confirmed from the DNA. TRBV21-1 is shown as a pseudogene. This CDR3 is built from 16 residues. DNA for the CDR3: TGTGCCAGCAGCAAAGAGAAGGGACTGACTGCCCATACGCAGTATTTT. Its protein product is CASSKEKGLTAHTQYF.

The chain recombines TRBV5-1 with TRBJ1-4; 7 bases match TRBD1. The CDR3 is 13 residues long. The J segment lost 5 bases and the V segment lost 5 bases, leaving 3 bases of the junction unmatched. The germline V gene has CDR1 SGHRS and CDR2 YFSETQ. The CDR3 DNA is TGCGCCAGCAGAAGGGACAGCAATGAAAAACTGTTTTTT. It encodes CASRRDSNEKLFF.

This clone occurred once. The rearrangement joins TRBV5-4 to TRBJ2-2, with 8 bases lining up with TRBD2. Losses at the gene ends were 1 base for V and 5 bases for J; bases not matched to a gene: 4. The CDR3 runs to 15 residues. Germline CDR1 reads SGHNT; CDR2 reads YYREEE (reference sequence). DNA for the CDR3: TGTGCCAGCAGCTTGCGGTCTAGCGGGACCGGGGAGCTGTTTTTT. This codes for CASSLRSSGTGELFF.

The genes are TRBV10-3 and TRBJ2-5; no definite D call. V was trimmed by 6 bases and J by 4 bases, leaving 12 bases between them. The CDR3 extends over 13 amino acids. Germline values: CDR1 ENHRY, CDR2 SYGVKD. CDR3 coding DNA: TGTGCCATCAGGGCGCCCTATGGAGAGACCCAGTACTTC. Encoded protein: CAIRAPYGETQYF.

This clone was seen only a few times. The rearrangement joins TRBV6-5 to TRBJ1-1; D gene unclear. Between the trimmed V and J ends, which lost 5 bases and 1 base, there was a span of 11 bases. This CDR3 region has 14 residues. Germline loops: CDR1 MNHEY, CDR2 SVGAGI. CDR3: CASSTRVRNTEAFF. DNA for the CDR3: TGTGCCAGCAGTACCCGGGTACGGAACACTGAAGCTTTCTTT.

This clone was seen repeatedly, ten times or more. The identical CDR3 is also encoded by other nucleotide sequences in the sample. The chain links TRBV4-1 to TRBJ2-3; 7 positions agree with TRBD2. CDR1 and CDR2 (germline): MGHRA, YSYEKL. V was pared by 2 bases and J by 3 bases, with 8 bases of the junction left unmatched. The CDR3 totals 16 residues. CDR3 region: CASSQRVGGKTDTQYF. The CDR3 DNA reads as TGCGCCAGCAGCCAACGCGTGGGAGGGAAGACAGATACGCAGTATTTT.

On this clone itself: This may arise from a read error, as a much more abundant clone is one base away. This sample includes further DNA sequences coding for the same CDR3. J is TRBJ2-5 and V is TRBV28; TRBD2 matches at 10 bases. This CDR3 has 18 amino acids. The ends lost 6 bases at V and 1 base at J; junction bases unmatched: 14. The germline gives CDR1 MDHEN, CDR2 SYDVKM. The CDR3 spells CASSPGLAGASAQETQYF. Here the CDR3 DNA reads TGTGCCAGCAGCCCGGGGCTAGCGGGAGCTTCAGCCCAAGAGACCCAGTACTTC.

The V gene is TRBV27, the J gene TRBJ2-3; D may be TRBD2 (6 bases). The CDR3 spans 16 residues. Trimming took 7 bases from V and 2 from J, leaving 19 bases between them. CDR1 is MNHEY and CDR2 is SMNVEV in the germline V gene (reference sequence). The DNA of the CDR3 is TGTGCCAGCAACCTCGGTGGTCTAGCGCACACAGATACGCAGTATTTT. This sequence encodes CASNLGGLAHTDTQYF.

V and J are TRBV28 and TRBJ1-5; D gene unclear. The V end was cut by 3 bases, the J end by 0 bases, with 12 bases between. This CDR3 has 16 residues. CDR1 MDHEN and CDR2 SYDVKM come from the germline V gene. The CDR3 sequence: CASSLWTDPSNQPQHF. The CDR3 nucleotides read TGTGCCAGCAGTTTGTGGACCGACCCTAGCAATCAGCCCCAGCATTTT. The complete variable domain, with remaining parts taken from reference TRBV28 and TRBJ1-5, reads DVKVTQSSRYLVKRTGEKVFLECVQDMDHENMFWYRQDPGLGLRLIYFSYDVKMKEKGDIPEGYSVSREKKERFSLILESASTNQTSMYLCASSLWTDPSNQPQHFGDGTRLSIL.

This chain joins TRBV19 and TRBJ2-7; D gene unclear. Germline loops: CDR1 LNHDA, CDR2 SQIVND (reference sequence). The CDR3 consists of 12 residues. V was pared by 3 bases and J by 3 bases, with 6 bases between. The CDR3 DNA reads as TGTGCCAGTAGTATGACCTTCTACGAGCAGTACTTC. Translated: CASSMTFYEQYF.

A few counts support this clone. This chain uses TRBV5-5 with TRBJ1-2; the match to TRBD1 covers 11 bases. The CDR3 is 15 amino acids. In germline, CDR1 is SGHKS, CDR2 YYEKEE (reference sequence). J gave up 5 bases and V 4 bases, and 7 bases lay outside the gene matches. The DNA of the CDR3 is TGTGCCAGCAGCACCAGGACAGGGGGCGAGTATGGCTACACCTTC. Its protein is CASSTRTGGEYGYTF. Full variable domain (missing parts from reference TRBV5-5 and TRBJ1-2): DAGVTQSPTHLIKTRGQQVTLRCSPISGHKSVSWYQQVLGQGPQFIFQYYEKEERGRGNFPDRFSARQFPNYSSELNVNALLLGDSALYLCASSTRTGGEYGYTFGSGTRLTVV.

The V and J genes are TRBV11-2 and TRBJ2-1; 9 positions agree with TRBD1. The CDR3 has 17 residues. Germline values: CDR1 SGHAT, CDR2 FQNNGV. Trimming cost V 5 bases and J 5 bases; bases outside gene matches: 13. CDR3 DNA sequence: TGTGCCAGCAGCCCCAGATCCGGGACAGGGCTGGACAATGAGCAGTTCTTC. Residues: CASSPRSGTGLDNEQFF.

The chain combines TRBV7-2 with TRBJ2-5; 8 positions agree with TRBD2. CDR1 is SGHTA and CDR2 is FQGNSA in the germline V gene. Losses at the gene ends were 5 bases for V and 2 bases for J; bases not matched to a gene: 13. The length of the CDR3 is 17 residues. The CDR3: CASSPQLGAGVQETQYF. The CDR3 DNA reads as TGTGCCAGCAGCCCCCAACTTGGAGCGGGAGTGCAAGAGACCCAGTACTTC.

The CDR3 protein is CASRGGTDTQYF. CDR3 sequence (DNA): TGTGCCAGCAGAGGGGGCACAGATACGCAGTATTTT. The genes are TRBV19 and TRBJ2-3; D may be TRBD1 or TRBD2 (5 bases each). V was trimmed by 9 bases and J by 1 base, leaving 8 bases between them. Germline CDR1 is LNHDA and CDR2 is SQIVND (reference sequence). The CDR3 is made up of 12 amino acids.

As for this clone: Within the sample, other DNA sequences also encode this same CDR3. The chain joins TRBV11-2 to TRBJ2-1, with TRBD2 matching 10 bases. Germline V gene sequence: CDR1 SGHAT, CDR2 FQNNGV. Trimming cost V 5 bases and J 2 bases; bases outside gene matches: 3. CDR3 size: 15 residues. The CDR3 sequence is CASSLLAGAYNEQFF. In nucleotides, the CDR3 is TGTGCCAGCAGCCTCCTAGCGGGAGCCTACAATGAGCAGTTCTTC.

This chain connects TRBV7-8 to TRBJ1-1, with TRBD1 matching 7 bases. Germline V gene sequence: CDR1 SGHVS, CDR2 FQNEAQ. V was pared by 1 base and J by 0 bases, with 14 bases of the junction left unmatched. The CDR3 extends over 19 amino acids. The CDR3 sequence: CASSLVGRTGGRMNTEAFF. The CDR3 bases are TGTGCCAGCAGCTTAGTTGGGAGGACAGGAGGGAGAATGAACACTGAAGCTTTCTTT.

Note on this clone: A junction boundary mismatches the germline segment, possibly from a read error. The chain recombines TRBV6-1 with TRBJ2-7; D is perhaps TRBD2 (6 bases). The CDR3 is 13 amino acids. Germline assignment: CDR1 MNHNS and CDR2 SASEGT. This chain's CDR3 is CAISELANYEQYF. The CDR3 DNA is TGTGCCATCAGTGAACTAGCCAACTACGAGCAGTACTTC.

This chain connects TRBV5-1 to TRBJ2-3; tentatively, D is TRBD1 or TRBD2 (5 bases each). Trimming removed 0 bases from V and 1 base from J, with 9 bases in between. Germline CDR1 is SGHRS and CDR2 is YFSETQ. This CDR3 contains 15 residues. The CDR3 region has the DNA TGCGCCAGCAGCTTGGTGGGGGAACGCACAGATACGCAGTATTTT. Translated, it gives CASSLVGERTDTQYF.